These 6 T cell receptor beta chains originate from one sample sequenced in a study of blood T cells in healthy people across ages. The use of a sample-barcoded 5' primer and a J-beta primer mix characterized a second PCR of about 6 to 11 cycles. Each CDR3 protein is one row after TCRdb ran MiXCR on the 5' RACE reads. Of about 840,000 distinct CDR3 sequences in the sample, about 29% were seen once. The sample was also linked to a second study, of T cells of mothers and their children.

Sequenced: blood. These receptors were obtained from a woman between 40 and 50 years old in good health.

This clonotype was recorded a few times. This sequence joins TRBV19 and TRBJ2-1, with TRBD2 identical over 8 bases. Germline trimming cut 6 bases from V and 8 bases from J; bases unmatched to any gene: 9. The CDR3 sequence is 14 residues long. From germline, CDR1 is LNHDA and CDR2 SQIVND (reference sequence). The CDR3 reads CASSRGGLTYEQFF. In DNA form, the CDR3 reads TGTGCCAGTAGCCGGGGGGGACTTACGTATGAGCAGTTCTTC. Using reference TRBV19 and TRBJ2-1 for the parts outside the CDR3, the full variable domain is DGGITQSPKYLFRKEGQNVTLSCEQNLNHDAMYWYRQDPGQGLRLIYYSQIVNDFQKGDIAEGYSVSREKKESFPLTVTSAQKNPTAFYLCASSRGGLTYEQFFGPGTRLTVL.

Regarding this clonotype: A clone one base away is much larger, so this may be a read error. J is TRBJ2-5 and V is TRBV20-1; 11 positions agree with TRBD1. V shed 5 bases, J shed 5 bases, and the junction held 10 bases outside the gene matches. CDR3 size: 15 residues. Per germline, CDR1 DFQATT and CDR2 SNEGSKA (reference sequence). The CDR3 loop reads CSAWGQGEFDETQYF. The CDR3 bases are TGCAGTGCTTGGGGACAGGGGGAATTTGATGAGACCCAGTACTTC.

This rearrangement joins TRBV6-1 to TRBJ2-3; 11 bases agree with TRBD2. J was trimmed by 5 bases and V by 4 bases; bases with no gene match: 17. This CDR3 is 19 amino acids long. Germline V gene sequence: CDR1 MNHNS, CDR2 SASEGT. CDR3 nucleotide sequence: TGTGCCAGCAGTGGTAGCGGGGGGGCTGGTTTCCCAGGAATAGATACGCAGTATTTT. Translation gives CASSGSGGAGFPGIDTQYF.

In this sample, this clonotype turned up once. The CDR3: CATKSTGGHGYTF. The CDR3, as DNA: TGTGCCACCAAATCGACAGGAGGCCATGGCTACACCTTC. The rearrangement links TRBV28 to TRBJ1-2; D perhaps matches TRBD1 (6 bases). Trimming removed 10 bases at V and 6 bases at J, with 18 bases between. This CDR3 contains 13 residues. Per the germline V gene, CDR1 is MDHEN and CDR2 is SYDVKM.

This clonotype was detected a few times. The CDR3 loop is CASSVATGTPHLEAFF. The CDR3 bases are TGTGCCAGCAGCGTGGCAACCGGGACCCCTCACCTTGAAGCTTTCTTT. This chain joins TRBV9 and TRBJ1-1; perhaps TRBD1 as D (5 bases). The CDR3 runs 16 residues. Germline CDR1 is SGDLS and CDR2 is YYNGEE. V lost 2 bases and J lost 7, with 21 bases in between.

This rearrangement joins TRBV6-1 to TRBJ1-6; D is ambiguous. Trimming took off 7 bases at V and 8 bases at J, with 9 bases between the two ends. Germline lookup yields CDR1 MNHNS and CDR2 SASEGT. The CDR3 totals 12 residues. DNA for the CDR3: TGTGCCAGCATCGGACTGGATTCACCCCTCCACTTT. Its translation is CASIGLDSPLHF.